A single sample gave rise to the 31 T cell receptor beta chains below, sequenced in a study of T cell responses to AZD1222 COVID-19 vaccine. TCRdb's copy holds only in-frame clones and misses some; the assay was immunoSEQ multiplex PCR. Of approximately 150,000 clones in the sample, roughly 92% were seen once. Source: peripheral blood, taken on day 0 of AZD1222 vaccination. These receptors originate from an adult in good health.

The chain is built from TRBV29-1 and TRBJ1-4; D is uncertain. V was pared by 7 bases and J by 4 bases, with 16 bases between. The germline V gene encodes CDR1 SQVTM and CDR2 ANQGSEA. There are 14 residues in the CDR3. The CDR3 nucleotides read TGCAGCGCCATGTCGACCGGTGGTAATGAAAAACTGTTTTTT. Its translation: CSAMSTGGNEKLFF.

This clone turned up a few times. The chain is built from TRBV2 and TRBJ1-5, with 9 bases identical to TRBD1. The J segment lost 4 bases and the V segment lost 3 bases, leaving 1 base of the junction unmatched. This CDR3 region has 14 residues. Germline V lookup: CDR1 SNHLY, CDR2 FYNNEI. In nucleotides, the CDR3 is TGTGCCAGCAGTGAGGGACAGGGTAATCAGCCCCAGCATTTT. It encodes CASSEGQGNQPQHF.

The CDR3 DNA is TGTGCCAGCAGCCAAGCTAGCGGGAGCTTTTCGAATGAGCAGTTCTTC. It yields the protein CASSQASGSFSNEQFF. The chain has TRBV4-2 and TRBJ2-1; the match to TRBD2 covers 10 bases. Germline V CDR1 and CDR2: LGHNA, YNFKEQ. J lost 7 bases, V lost 1 base, and 7 bases had no gene match. This CDR3 contains 16 residues.

This chain links TRBV11-2 with TRBJ1-1, with 10 bases aligning to TRBD1. The CDR3 is made up of 13 amino acids. V lost 5 bases, J lost 11 bases, and 8 bases stayed unmatched. CDR1 is SGHAT, CDR2 FQNNGV, per germline. The CDR3 DNA is TGTGCCAGCAGCCTTACACAGGGACAGGGGGCTTTCTTT. It translates to CASSLTQGQGAFF. Full variable domain (outside the CDR3, taken from reference TRBV11-2 and TRBJ1-1): EAGVAQSPRYKIIEKRQSVAFWCNPISGHATLYWYQQILGQGPKLLIQFQNNGVVDDSQLPKDRFSAERLKGVDSTLKIQPAKLEDSAVYLCASSLTQGQGAFFGQGTRLTVV.

This clone came up once. The chain joins TRBV4-1 to TRBJ2-7; the D gene is possibly TRBD2 (6 bases). The CDR3 runs to 14 residues. Germline CDR1 MGHRA, CDR2 YSYEKL. Between the trimmed V and J ends, which lost 5 bases and 2 bases, there was a span of 13 bases. The CDR3 reads CASSEGRETYEQYF. CDR3 DNA: TGCGCCAGCAGCGAGGGACGGGAGACCTACGAGCAGTACTTC.

The V and J genes are TRBV5-1 and TRBJ1-2, with D perhaps TRBD1 (5 bases). This CDR3 is built from 15 residues. Germline V gene data show CDR1 as SGHRS and CDR2 as YFSETQ. The V gene lost 4 bases and the J gene lost 3 bases, with 16 bases spanning the gap. CDR3 nucleotide sequence: TGCGCCAGCAGCCAGCTACGCGGGACCGACTATGGCTACACCTTC. This encodes CASSQLRGTDYGYTF.

V is TRBV18 and J is TRBJ2-3; 8 bases are shared with TRBD2. Germline V gene lookup returns CDR1 KGHSH and CDR2 LQKENI. The CDR3 is made up of 16 amino acids. The V gene end was trimmed by 3 bases and the J gene end by 0 bases; junction bases not matched to a gene: 5. CDR3: CASSPAGGASTDTQYF. The CDR3, as DNA: TGTGCCAGCTCACCGGCGGGGGGCGCTAGCACAGATACGCAGTATTTT.

V usage is TRBV24-1 and J usage is TRBJ2-1; 7 nucleotides line up with TRBD1. Per germline, CDR1 KGHDR and CDR2 SFDVKD. This CDR3 region has 15 residues. V lost 0 bases to trimming and J lost 15 bases; unmatched junction nucleotides: 13. CDR3 loop: CATSDLRGRYGRRFF. Written as DNA, the CDR3 is TGTGCCACCAGTGATTTGAGGGGGCGGTACGGCCGTCGGTTCTTC.

This chain uses TRBV6-6 with TRBJ2-7; TRBD1 might be the D (6 bases). This CDR3 has 15 amino acids. Germline V gives CDR1 MNHNY, CDR2 SVGAGI (reference sequence). V was pared by 5 bases and J by 1 base, with 15 bases between. The CDR3 sequence: CASSRSDRESYEQYF. CDR3 nucleotide sequence: TGTGCCAGCAGTCGATCGGACAGAGAATCCTACGAGCAGTACTTC.

The rearrangement joins TRBV18 to TRBJ1-4; 7 bases map to TRBD1. This CDR3 contains 15 residues. Germline values: CDR1 KGHSH, CDR2 LQKENI. The J segment lost 8 bases and the V segment lost 4 bases, leaving 10 bases of the junction unmatched. CDR3 amino acids: CASSLGTAASEKLFF. CDR3 bases: TGTGCCAGCTCACTGGGGACAGCGGCAAGCGAAAAACTGTTTTTT.

This chain joins TRBV7-9 and TRBJ1-2; 10 bases are shared with TRBD1. V was clipped by 5 bases and J by 2 bases; unmatched bases: 11. Per the germline V gene, CDR1 is SEHNR and CDR2 is FQNEAQ (reference sequence). The CDR3 sequence is 17 residues long. The CDR3 coding sequence is TGTGCCAGCAGCACTACTGGGACAGGGGCTTACAACTATGGCTACACCTTC. It codes for CASSTTGTGAYNYGYTF.

The chain uses TRBV4-2 and TRBJ1-1; D is undetermined. The germline CDR1 and CDR2 sequences are LGHNA and YNFKEQ. Trimming cost V 8 bases and J 4 bases, with 14 bases left between them. The CDR3 is 13 amino acids. The DNA for the CDR3 is TGTGCCAGCCAAGAGTGGGGTGGCACTGAAGCTTTCTTT. Translating it yields CASQEWGGTEAFF.

The genes are TRBV6-2 or TRBV6-3 and TRBJ2-7; D may be TRBD2 (6 bases). The V end lost 2 bases, the J end lost 2 bases, and 7 bases lay between the germline ends. The CDR3 has 13 residues. From germline, CDR1 is MNHEY and CDR2 SVGEGT. This chain's CDR3 is CASSYGTPYEQYF. CDR3 nucleotide sequence: TGTGCCAGCAGTTACGGGACTCCCTACGAGCAGTACTTC.

The chain carries TRBV29-1 and TRBJ1-1; no clear D gene. The CDR3 has 14 amino acids. Trimming stripped 7 bases from V and 1 base from J, with 16 bases between. Germline V gene data show CDR1 as SQVTM and CDR2 as ANQGSEA. CDR3 protein: CSGRGGRTNTEAFF. The CDR3, as DNA: TGCAGCGGTCGAGGTGGCAGGACGAACACTGAAGCTTTCTTT.

This clone was observed a handful of times. This chain links TRBV24-1 with TRBJ2-2, with 9 positions matching TRBD1. CDR3 length: 16 amino acids. With 4 bases clipped from V and 6 bases from J, the junction kept 8 bases outside the gene matches. The germline V gene has CDR1 KGHDR and CDR2 SFDVKD. The CDR3 here is CATSDPGTGSAGELFF. Written as DNA, the CDR3 is TGTGCCACCAGTGACCCCGGGACAGGGAGTGCCGGGGAGCTGTTTTTT.

The chain employs TRBV6-2 or TRBV6-3 and TRBJ1-2; D is unresolved. V lost 2 bases and J lost 0, with 10 bases in between. Germline lookup yields CDR1 MNHEY and CDR2 SVGEGT. This CDR3 is built from 15 residues. The CDR3 loop reads CASSYVGTPNYGYTF. The CDR3 bases are TGTGCCAGCAGTTACGTGGGCACGCCTAACTATGGCTACACCTTC.

A word on this clone: At one boundary the junction diverges from the germline segment, which might be a read error. This rearrangement joins TRBV7-2 to TRBJ2-1; 7 positions match TRBD1. Germline loops: CDR1 SGHTA, CDR2 FQGNSA. The CDR3 sequence is 13 residues long. In DNA, the CDR3 is TGTGCCAGCACCTCATATAATCACAGGGGCAAGATCTTC. Translation gives CASTSYNHRGKIF.

This clone was picked up a small number of times. The rearrangement joins TRBV7-9 to TRBJ1-4; D perhaps matches TRBD1 (5 bases). Trimming cost V 5 bases and J 11 bases, with 15 bases left between them. Germline CDR1 is SEHNR and CDR2 is FQNEAQ (reference sequence). This CDR3 is 13 amino acids long. The CDR3 sequence: CASSPLGGDKLFF. DNA for the CDR3: TGTGCCAGCAGCCCCTTAGGAGGGGATAAACTGTTTTTT.

The chain uses TRBV10-3 and TRBJ2-1; 10 bases are shared with TRBD1. CDR3 length: 14 residues. Looked up from germline, CDR1 is ENHRY and CDR2 is SYGVKD. J lost 6 bases, V lost 5 bases, and 4 bases had no gene match. The CDR3 loop is CAISSGTGVNEQFF. CDR3 coding DNA: TGTGCCATCAGTTCCGGGACAGGGGTCAATGAGCAGTTCTTC.

The chain uses TRBV24-1 and TRBJ2-1, with 9 bases that match TRBD2. This CDR3 spans 16 amino acids. The germline V gene encodes CDR1 KGHDR and CDR2 SFDVKD. J lost 1 base, V lost 2 bases, and 2 bases had no gene match. The CDR3 loop is CATSDSSGRSYNEQFF. The CDR3 DNA reads as TGTGCCACCAGTGATTCCAGCGGGAGGTCCTACAATGAGCAGTTCTTC.

Regarding this clone: The DNA is omitted, as the CDR3 cannot be located on it reliably, and the CDR3 follows TCRdb's listing. This chain uses TRBV12-3 or TRBV12-4 with TRBJ1-3. The CDR3 spans 13 residues, counting both ends. The chain's CDR3 is CASILVSGNTIYF.

The chain combines TRBV7-6 with TRBJ2-5, with 9 bases that match TRBD1. The germline V gene encodes CDR1 SGHVS and CDR2 FNYEAQ. J was trimmed by 5 bases and V by 1 base; bases with no gene match: 5. The CDR3 length is 15 residues. The CDR3: CASSLGTGAGETQYF. CDR3 bases: TGTGCCAGCAGCTTAGGGACAGGGGCCGGGGAGACCCAGTACTTC.

The chain uses TRBV19 and TRBJ1-5, with 8 bases fitting TRBD1. Germline lookup yields CDR1 LNHDA and CDR2 SQIVND (reference sequence). The CDR3 has 16 residues. V lost 6 bases, J lost 0 bases, and 7 bases stayed unmatched. This chain's CDR3 is CASRDRARDSNQPQHF. CDR3 DNA: TGTGCCAGTAGGGACAGGGCCAGGGATAGCAATCAGCCCCAGCATTTT.

This clone was recorded once. This specimen includes other DNA sequences encoding the same CDR3. CDR3 DNA: TGTGCCAGCAGCTTAGCGGGGAGAGGAGAGACCCAGTACTTC. Translation gives CASSLAGRGETQYF. The chain recombines TRBV7-2 with TRBJ2-5; D possibly corresponds to TRBD2 (5 bases). CDR3 length equals 14 residues. Deletions cut 0 bases from V and 4 bases from J, with 9 bases between. CDR1 and CDR2 from the germline V gene are SGHTA and FQGNSA.

The genes are TRBV30 and TRBJ1-4; the match to TRBD1 covers 7 bases. The CDR3 extends over 13 amino acids. The germline V gene encodes CDR1 GTSNPN and CDR2 SVGIG (reference sequence). Trimming at V came to 4 bases and at J to 4 bases, leaving 3 bases not matched to a gene. CDR3 nucleotide sequence: TGTGCCTGGAACGGACAGGTTAATGAAAAACTGTTTTTT. It translates to CAWNGQVNEKLFF.

J is TRBJ2-1 and V is TRBV6-2 or TRBV6-3; 15 positions match TRBD2. The CDR3 has 20 residues. V dropped 2 bases and J dropped 8; count of bases not matched to a gene: 16. From germline, CDR1 is MNHEY and CDR2 SVGEGT. CDR3 DNA sequence: TGTGCCAGCAGTTACCAACAGGGGCAACGGACTAGCGGGAGGGGGGATGAGCAGTTCTTC. Residues: CASSYQQGQRTSGRGDEQFF.

This sequence joins TRBV15 and TRBJ2-7; D remains unclear. Per germline, CDR1 LNHNV and CDR2 YYDKDF (reference sequence). This CDR3 has 16 residues. Trimming left V 0 bases short and J 0 bases short, with 12 bases between. The CDR3 sequence: CATSRDLGRNSYEQYF. Here the CDR3 DNA reads TGTGCCACCAGCAGAGATCTAGGACGTAACTCCTACGAGCAGTACTTC. The entire variable domain, with the rest obtained from reference TRBV15 and TRBJ2-7, is as follows: DAMVIQNPRYQVTQFGKPVTLSCSQTLNHNVMYWYQQKSSQAPKLLFHYYDKDFNNEADTPDNFQSRRPNTSFCFLDIRSPGLGDTAMYLCATSRDLGRNSYEQYFGPGTRLTVT.

CDR3 bases: TGTGCCAGCAGCTTTAGAGGGGACAGAGTCTCCTACAATGAGCAGTTCTTC. This translates into CASSFRGDRVSYNEQFF. V usage is TRBV11-2 and J usage is TRBJ2-1, with 7 positions matching TRBD1. V was pared by 3 bases and J by 0 bases, with 8 bases of the junction left unmatched. This CDR3 comprises 17 residues. Per the germline V gene, CDR1 is SGHAT and CDR2 is FQNNGV.

The V and J genes are TRBV6-6 and TRBJ1-4; D is unresolved. V lost 5 bases, J lost 8 bases, and 15 bases lay in between. Germline CDR1 reads MNHNY; CDR2 reads SVGAGI (reference sequence). CDR3 size: 14 residues. CDR3 nucleotides: TGTGCCAGCAGTACTGGGTATGGTGGGGAAAAACTGTTTTTT. Translated: CASSTGYGGEKLFF.

V gene TRBV28 combines with J gene TRBJ1-5, with D maybe TRBD1 (5 bases). The germline gives CDR1 MDHEN, CDR2 SYDVKM. The length of the CDR3 is 17 residues. The ends were cut back, 6 bases at V and 0 bases at J, with 18 bases in the middle. The DNA for the CDR3 is TGTGCCAGCAGCCCTGACAGCATCACTATTAGCAATCAGCCCCAGCATTTT. This sequence encodes CASSPDSITISNQPQHF.

The CDR3 spells CASSAENQGYNTEAFF. CDR3 DNA sequence: TGTGCCAGCAGCGCCGAGAATCAGGGGTATAACACTGAAGCTTTCTTT. The chain employs TRBV9 and TRBJ1-1; perhaps TRBD1 as D (6 bases). The CDR3 covers 16 residues. Germline CDR1 and CDR2: SGDLS and YYNGEE. V lost 3 bases, J lost 2 bases, and 17 bases lay in between. The variable domain in full, completed from reference TRBV9 and TRBJ1-1, reads DSGVTQTPKHLITATGQRVTLRCSPRSGDLSVYWYQQSLDQGLQFLIQYYNGEERAKGNILERFSAQQFPDLHSELNLSSLELGDSALYFCASSAENQGYNTEAFFGQGTRLTVV.